This T cell receptor beta chain was found in a study of cytomegalovirus exposure and HLA in healthy donors (dated by TCRdb to 2015 to 2018). Turning to the overall study: An earlier analysis of roughly 610 of the donors reported 276 Gb of sequence data and 117 million unique TCR beta sequences obtained from roughly 170 million T cells. An early release covering 550 to 700 HLA-typed donors comprised about 290 gigabases of sequencing data and tens of millions of unique TCR sequences. Of the 300 to 500 genotyped donors, 75% to 85% were placed in the genetic ancestry cluster associated with self-reported Caucasian donors. The study aimed to test whether signatures of past pathogen exposure could be identified by cataloging public T cell receptors. The study used immunosequencing to profile the T cell repertoires of 666 subjects and linked those repertoires to cytomegalovirus serostatus. A separate validation cohort of 100 to 150 different subjects was used in addition to the roughly 670-subject first cohort. To predict cytomegalovirus infection status, the study brought together high-throughput TCR immunosequencing, statistical association of individual TCRs with disease status, and machine learning. A later analysis re-examined previously published TCR beta repertoires from more than 600 donors and added high-resolution HLA genotyping to investigate patterns of TCR occurrence. The later analysis used no new phenotypic data to find candidate immune exposures, relying instead on TCR beta sequences and their occurrence across donors. An earlier analysis of a few hundred of the donors applied high-throughput TCR beta sequencing to assess whether each TCR beta V gene segment acted as functional or pseudogenic. Alongside the repertoire data, information on donor age, sex, ethnicity and CMV serostatus was compiled. Genome-wide SNP genotypes for about 65% of the roughly 670 donors were used in a later genetic analysis, which treated that subset as a discovery cohort. Every discovery cohort repertoire had been produced on one sequencing platform. HLA typing included class I and class II loci at four-digit resolution. Typing coverage differed by locus: A, B, C, DRB1 and DQB1 were typed in about 629-640 donors, DQA1 in approximately 520, DPA1 in 600 to 610, and DPB1 in just under 480. A handful of DR-DQ haplotypes were treated as single units for association and clustering because of strong linkage in the cohort. Among about 410 genotyped donors of the cohort, an average of approximately 220,000 unique TCR beta nucleotide sequences was sequenced per donor, of which about 19% were non-productive.

What the research found in general, with its limitations: V-gene and J-gene trimming of TCR beta chains was associated with a missense DCLRE1C variant in a later genetic analysis, and the association was replicated in an independent cohort. A group of highly shared sequence variants was considered likely to be a technical artifact of the sequencing pipeline. In vitro tests confirmed that a few of the cytomegalovirus-associated TCR beta chains recognize cytomegalovirus antigens. According to a later analysis, parvovirus B19, influenza, CMV and Epstein-Barr virus appeared linked to several top co-occurrence clusters. Compared with equally common non-associated chains, HLA-associated TCR beta chains in a later analysis were more clonally expanded and had lower generation probabilities. According to a later genetic analysis, donors in an Asian-associated ancestry cluster had fewer N-insertions in productive TCRs than the roughly 670-donor mean. Immune exposure information for the cohort was limited to CMV serostatus. Linkage disequilibrium might explain the correlated functional status among segregating V segments, but an unknown experimental factor could not be excluded. According to the authors, the approach could potentially be generalized to other disease states and immunological phenotypes. Only TCR beta chains were sequenced in this cohort, and the absence of alpha or paired-chain data limited detectable features. In an earlier analysis of 587 of the donors, most TCR beta V segments appeared in productive rearrangements about 87% or about 30% of the time, broadly matching IMGT annotations. The classifier was reported to diagnose cytomegalovirus status with high specificity and sensitivity in both the original cohort and the validation cohort. Across donors, most TCR sequences were observed very rarely, whereas some public TCRs were present in many individuals. A later analysis found that most CMV-associated TCR beta chains appeared HLA-restricted, with HLA associations seemingly driven largely by CMV exposure. When HLA alleles, especially DR and DQ, strongly co-occurred, attributing TCR associations to individual alleles was difficult. A further reported finding was that TCR beta sequences accurately predicted the HLA-A and HLA-B alleles for most subjects in the first cohort. Because HLA typing was missing for some donors at each locus, association tests included only the typed subset. Because counts were too low, more than 15 rarely observed V segments, including chromosome 9 orphons, were excluded from the earlier analysis of 587 of the donors. Roughly uniform sequencing depth across donors was assumed in presence/absence analyses, although this assumption may not hold. In a later analysis, TCR association rates were found to vary across HLA loci, with the most associated TCRs seen for DRB1 alleles and the fewest for HLA-C alleles. In the study, about 150 TCR beta chains were listed as associated with cytomegalovirus. A later analysis associated approximately 17,000 TCR beta sequences with specific HLA alleles at a false discovery rate of 0.05.

Libraries were made using the immunoSEQ multiplex PCR assay. For the multiplex PCR, a mixture combining 60 forward primers for TCR Vbeta segments and 13 reverse primers for TCR Jbeta segments was used. The CDR3 region of rearranged TCR beta genes was amplified from genomic DNA by a multiplex PCR assay. The amplified TCR beta libraries were sequenced on the Illumina HiSeq System as 87-base-pair reads. The published analysis was carried out like this. A later analysis tallied tens of millions of unique TCR beta chains across the 666 repertoires, and some 12 million of those chains were shared by two or more donors. To remove PCR and sequencing errors, raw reads were error-corrected and collapsed into unique sequences using a nearest-neighbor algorithm that merged closely related sequences. V, D and J gene segments were assigned by aligning CDR3 sequences to IMGT reference sequences. For a sequence to be retained, a match of at least six nucleotides was required to both a V gene segment and a J gene segment. A rearrangement counted as productive if the CDR3 had no stop codons and remained in frame with V and J, and every other rearrangement counted as non-productive. Following IMGT convention, CDR3 was defined as the stretch from the second conserved V-encoded cysteine to the conserved J-encoded phenylalanine. Sequences without an unambiguous match to a single V gene segment were excluded from the earlier analysis of 587 of the donors. An earlier analysis of 550 to 650 of the donors classified V segments as functional when productive rearrangements were above 56.7% and as segregating when the standard deviation between donors was above 5%. To diagnose cytomegalovirus status from the catalog of TCR beta chain sequences, a statistical classification framework was built. In a later analysis, TCR nucleotide sequences were compared against IMGT/GENE-DB human TR gene sequences so that V and J genes could be assigned. Using the TCRdist pipeline, a later analysis assigned CDR3 sequences along with most-parsimonious VDJ recombination scenarios. In a later analysis, each TCR beta chain was defined by its CDR3 amino acid sequence together with its V-gene family, and reads without a unique V-gene family were excluded. To address suspected cross-contamination and a sequencing artifact, a later analysis removed over 500 highly shared, low-generation-probability nucleotide sequences. For each public chain, a later analysis derived a clonal expansion index from normalized ranks of inferred template counts within each repertoire. A later analysis computed generation probabilities with a VDJ recombination model fitted to out-of-frame rearrangements, and checked the results against IGoR. Hypergeometric tests were used in a later analysis to score TCR-TCR, TCR-HLA and TCR-CMV co-occurrence, with a repertoire-size bias correction applied to the TCR pairs. A later analysis estimated false discovery rates by permuting HLA or CMV assignments 20 times. In a later analysis, co-occurring TCRs were grouped using DBSCAN, with TCRdist sequence similarity added in when clustering inside HLA-allele-positive subsets. Repertoires with fewer than 30,000 or more than 120,000 public chains were left out of co-occurrence clustering, as were about five repertoires with anomalous nucleotide sharing. Drawn from immuneACCESS, this table holds only the in-frame rearrangements with V and J called that TCRdb kept. Clones are partly lost; checked studies trace under half to an unresolved V gene and leave the rest unexplained. The V and J calls and clone size are taken from that table; D and trimming were inferred from the DNA. The sample contains some 180,000 clones, about an eighth of them found a single time. Clones ranked in the top ten supply less than 8.5% of the sample.

Concerning this clone itself: The antigen it recognizes is unknown. There are no base qualities to consult, and no much larger clone falls within one base. The sample contains more than one DNA sequence encoding this CDR3.

The cohort comprised 550 to 700 healthy bone marrow donors. At the time of sampling, all cohort members were nominally healthy, though unrecorded immune exposures were likely present. The donor tested CMV seropositive and was one of the 289 seropositive cohort members. Each donor provided a peripheral blood sample, and peripheral blood mononuclear cells were used for TCR beta sequencing. The Qiagen DNeasy Blood Extraction Kit was used to extract genomic DNA from the blood cell samples. The source is a man between 45 and 60 years old in good health and CMV-seropositive. Sequenced input: PBMCs.

The sequenced DNA: TGTGCCAGTAGTATCCAGGGCACAGATACGCAGTATTTT. Translation gives CASSIQGTDTQYF. The chain is encoded by TRBV19 joined to TRBJ2-3; too little of a D gene remains to name it. V is cut by 3 bases and J by 1 base, and the space between the germline ends is 5 bases. The CDR3 contains 13 residues, cysteine and phenylalanine counted. CDR3 DNA is the only sequence kept; it has 39 bases, read in frame from the first base. Sequences LNHDA (CDR1) and SQIVND (CDR2) are obtained from the germline V gene (reference sequence).